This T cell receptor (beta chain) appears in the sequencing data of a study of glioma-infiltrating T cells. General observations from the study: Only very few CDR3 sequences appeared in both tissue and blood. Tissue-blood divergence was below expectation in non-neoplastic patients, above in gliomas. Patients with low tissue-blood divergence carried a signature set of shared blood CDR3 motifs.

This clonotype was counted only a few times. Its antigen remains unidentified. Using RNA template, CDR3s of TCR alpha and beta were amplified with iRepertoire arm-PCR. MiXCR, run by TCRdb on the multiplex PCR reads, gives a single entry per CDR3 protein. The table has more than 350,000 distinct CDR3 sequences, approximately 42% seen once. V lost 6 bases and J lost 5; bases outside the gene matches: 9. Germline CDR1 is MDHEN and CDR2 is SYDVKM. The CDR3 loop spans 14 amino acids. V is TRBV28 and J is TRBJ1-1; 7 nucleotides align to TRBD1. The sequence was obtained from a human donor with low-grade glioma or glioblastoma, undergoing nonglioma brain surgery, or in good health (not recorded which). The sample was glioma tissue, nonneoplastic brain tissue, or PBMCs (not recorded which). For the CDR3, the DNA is TGTGCCAGCAGCCAGGGGGGGGAGCCTACTGAAGCTTTCTTT. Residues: CASSQGGEPTEAFF.